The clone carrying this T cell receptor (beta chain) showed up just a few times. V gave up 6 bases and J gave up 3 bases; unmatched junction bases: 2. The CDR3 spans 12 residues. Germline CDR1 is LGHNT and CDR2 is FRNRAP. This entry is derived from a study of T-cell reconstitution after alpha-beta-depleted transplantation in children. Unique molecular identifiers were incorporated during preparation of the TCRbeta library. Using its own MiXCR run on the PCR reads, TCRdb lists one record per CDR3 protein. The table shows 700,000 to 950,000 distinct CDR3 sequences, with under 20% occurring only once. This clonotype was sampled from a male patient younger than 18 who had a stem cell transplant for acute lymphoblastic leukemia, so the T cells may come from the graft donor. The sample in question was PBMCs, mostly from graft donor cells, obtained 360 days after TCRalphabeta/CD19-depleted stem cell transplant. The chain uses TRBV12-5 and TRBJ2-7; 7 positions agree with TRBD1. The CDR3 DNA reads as TGTGCTAGTGGGACAGGGCTCTACGAGCAGTACTTC. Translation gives CASGTGLYEQYF.